This T cell receptor beta chain was identified in a study of vaccination effects on CD4 cells after COVID-19. For the study at large: Participants were vaccinated with two doses of either the BNT162b2 or mRNA-1273 vaccine. Notes on the study in general: In the late period after vaccination, infection- and vaccine-induced clones contracted markedly.

Profiling relied on immunoSEQ multiplex PCR, and the TCRdb table lists in-frame clones only, not all of them. This sample yields 20,000 to 30,000 clones, of which 75% to 85% are seen a single time; around 16% belongs to the top ten. Antigen-specific CD4+ T cells were first expanded with viral peptide pools by the ViraFEST assay and only then sequenced. Culture lasted roughly 9 days before CD4+ T cell isolation. PCR confirmed that the person was infected with SARS-CoV-2 between March and December 2020. Cultures used 1.5 million to 2 million PBMC per well, about 10 IU/ml IL-2 and around 9.5 ug/ml peptides. Days 3 and 7 were when half the medium was replaced with IL-2 medium. To note about this clone: What it binds is unknown.

Specimen: CD4+ T cells from PBMCs cultured with HCoV-NL63 spike peptides, collected before COVID-19 vaccination. The source of this sequence is a human donor who had a prior SARS-CoV-2 infection.

The CDR3 reads CASSSGQGARVDTQYF. CDR3 nucleotide sequence: TGTGCCAGCAGCTCGGGACAGGGGGCGCGGGTAGATACGCAGTATTTT. This rearrangement joins TRBV5-4 to TRBJ2-3; 12 nucleotides agree with TRBD1. The ends lost 3 bases at V and 5 bases at J; junction bases unmatched: 7. The CDR3 loop spans 16 amino acids. Per the germline V gene, CDR1 is SGHNT and CDR2 is YYREEE (reference sequence).